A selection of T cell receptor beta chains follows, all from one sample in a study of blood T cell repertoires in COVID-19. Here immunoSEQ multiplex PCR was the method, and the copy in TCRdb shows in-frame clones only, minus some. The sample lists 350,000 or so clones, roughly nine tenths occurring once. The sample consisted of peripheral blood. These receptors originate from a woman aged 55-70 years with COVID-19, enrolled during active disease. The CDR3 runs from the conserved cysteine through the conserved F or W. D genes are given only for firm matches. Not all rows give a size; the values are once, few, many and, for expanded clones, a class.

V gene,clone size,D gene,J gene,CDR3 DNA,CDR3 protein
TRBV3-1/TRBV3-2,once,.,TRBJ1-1,TGTGCCAGCAGCCAAGATAGGGGCCCTGAAGCTTTCTTT,CASSQDRGPEAFF
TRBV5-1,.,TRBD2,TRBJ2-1,TGCGCCAGCAGCTTGGTCGGGGGGACCAATGAGCAGTTCTTC,CASSLVGGTNEQFF
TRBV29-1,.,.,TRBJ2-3,TGCAGCGTTGAAGAGAGGGGAGGTGATACGCAGTATTTT,CSVEERGGDTQYF
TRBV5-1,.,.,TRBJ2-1,TGCGCCAGCAGCCGAACGGACAGTAATGAGCAGTTCTTC,CASSRTDSNEQFF
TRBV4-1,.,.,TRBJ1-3,TGCGCCAGCAGCCGCGATGTAGTGCCCTTCTCTGGAAACACCATATATTTT,CASSRDVVPFSGNTIYF
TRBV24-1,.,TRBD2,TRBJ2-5,TGTGCCACCCAGCGGGGGGGAGTTATGAAGGAGACCCAGTACTTC,CATQRGGVMKETQYF
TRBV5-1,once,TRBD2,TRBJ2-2,TGCGCCAGCAGCCAAACCGGGACTAGAGCCGGGGAGCTGTTTTTT,CASSQTGTRAGELFF
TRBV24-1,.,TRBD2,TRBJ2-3,TGTGCCACCAGTGATTCGGGACTAGCGGGGGGAGGCACAGATACGCAGTATTTT,CATSDSGLAGGGTDTQYF
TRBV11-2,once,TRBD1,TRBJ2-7,TGTGCCAGCAGCCCTCGGACAGGGGGACGCTACGAGCAGTACTTC,CASSPRTGGRYEQYF
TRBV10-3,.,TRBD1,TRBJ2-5,TGTGCCATCAGTGATTCAGGGGGCTGGCAAGAGACCCAGTACTTC,CAISDSGGWQETQYF
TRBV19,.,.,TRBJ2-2,TGTGCCAGTAGTGATCCGGGGGGCGCGAACACCGGGGAGCTGTTTTTT,CASSDPGGANTGELFF
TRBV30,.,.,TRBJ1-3,TGTGCCTGGATCCATCGAGGGAACCTACGAAACACCATATATTTT,CAWIHRGNLRNTIYF
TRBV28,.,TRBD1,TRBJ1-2,TGTGCCAGCAGATCGACAGGGGGATGGGATGGCTACACCTTC,CASRSTGGWDGYTF
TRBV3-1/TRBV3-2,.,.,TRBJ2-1,TGTGCCAGCAGCGGAGGGGGGGCCAGGGGCTCCTACAATGAGCAGTTCTTC,CASSGGGARGSYNEQFF
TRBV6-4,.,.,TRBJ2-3,TGTGCCAGCAGTCCAGACCGCGGTGATACGCAGTATTTT,CASSPDRGDTQYF
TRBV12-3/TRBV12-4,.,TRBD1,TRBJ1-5,TGTGCCAGCAGCCTCGGGACAGGCGGGACCCAGCATTTT,CASSLGTGGTQHF
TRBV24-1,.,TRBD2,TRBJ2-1,TGTGCCACCAGTGCGGGGGGTCTCTCCTACAATGAGCAGTTCTTC,CATSAGGLSYNEQFF